These T cell receptor beta chains were read from a single sample in a study of cytomegalovirus exposure and HLA in healthy donors. Here immunoSEQ multiplex PCR was the method, and the copy in TCRdb shows in-frame clones only, minus some. The sample yields tens of thousands of clones, approximately 90% seen once. The sequenced sample consisted of PBMCs. Receptors were obtained from a woman in her late teens or twenties in good health and CMV-seropositive. Both conserved end residues are part of each CDR3. Fields, in order: V gene, D gene, J gene, clone size, CDR3 protein, CDR3 DNA. A D gene is named only where the DNA matches it firmly. For some rows the clone size is stated as once, few or many, or as a class when expanded; others skip it.

TRBV6-4	TRBD2	TRBJ2-1	-	CASSERGGAYNEQFF	TGTGCCAGCAGCGAGCGGGGGGGAGCCTACAATGAGCAGTTCTTC
TRBV11-2	TRBD1	TRBJ1-2	-	CASSSIRDRVKGYGYTF	TGTGCCAGCAGCTCAATCCGGGACAGGGTGAAGGGCTATGGCTACACCTTC
TRBV7-3	TRBD2	TRBJ2-1	-	CASSLIGGSSYNEQFF	TGTGCCAGCAGCTTAATCGGGGGGTCCTCCTACAATGAGCAGTTCTTC
TRBV7-9	TRBD2	TRBJ2-1	-	CASNHGGGSYNEQFF	TGTGCCAGCAACCACGGCGGGGGCTCCTACAATGAGCAGTTCTTC
TRBV7-6	-	TRBJ2-2	-	CASSLAGGELFF	TGTGCCAGCAGCTTAGCCGGCGGGGAGCTGTTTTTT
TRBV19	TRBD1	TRBJ1-2	-	CASSIGLERDRSYGYTF	TGTGCCAGTAGTATAGGCCTAGAGAGGGACAGGTCGTATGGCTACACCTTC
TRBV2	TRBD1	TRBJ1-3	-	CASSEMGTELGNTIYF	TGTGCCAGCAGTGAAATGGGGACAGAGTTAGGAAACACCATATATTTT
TRBV18	TRBD1	TRBJ2-2	once	CASSGNRGNTGELFF	TGTGCCAGCTCAGGCAACAGGGGGAACACCGGGGAGCTGTTTTTT
TRBV28	-	TRBJ1-2	-	CASSLSFYGYTF	TGTGCCAGCAGTCTTTCCTTCTATGGCTACACCTTC
TRBV4-3	-	TRBJ1-1	-	CASSQGRTDNTEAFF	TGCGCCAGCAGCCAAGGCCGGACAGACAACACTGAAGCTTTCTTT
TRBV5-1	-	TRBJ1-2	-	CASSSVTGSTSGYTF	TGCGCCAGCAGCTCCGTTACAGGATCGACTAGTGGCTACACCTTC
TRBV29-1	-	TRBJ1-5	-	CSVGTGSGQPQHF	TGCAGCGTTGGCACAGGCTCAGGTCAGCCCCAGCATTTT
TRBV7-9	TRBD1	TRBJ2-2	-	CASSSPAGTGDTGELFF	TGTGCCAGCAGCTCACCTGCCGGGACAGGGGACACCGGGGAGCTGTTTTTT
TRBV5-4	-	TRBJ1-4	-	CASSLFGRDEKLFF	TGTGCCAGCAGCTTGTTCGGCAGGGATGAAAAACTGTTTTTT
TRBV25-1	-	TRBJ1-1	-	CASSELGGVNTEAFF	TGTGCCAGCAGTGAACTCGGGGGGGTGAACACTGAAGCTTTCTTT
TRBV7-9	TRBD2	TRBJ2-2	few	CASSSSGTSSYGELFF	TGTGCCAGCAGCTCCTCCGGGACTAGCTCGTACGGAGAGCTGTTTTTT
TRBV11-3	TRBD2	TRBJ2-2	-	CASSSSGRAAGELFF	TGTGCCAGCAGCTCTAGCGGGAGGGCCGCCGGGGAGCTGTTTTTT
TRBV4-2	TRBD2	TRBJ2-7	-	CASSPSAGGTYEQYF	TGTGCCAGCAGCCCATCTGCGGGGGGGACCTACGAGCAGTACTTC
TRBV6-1	TRBD2	TRBJ2-7	-	CASSEPPGSAGGLYEQYF	TGTGCCAGCAGTGAACCCCCCGGGAGTGCGGGAGGGCTATACGAGCAGTACTTC
TRBV4-3	-	TRBJ2-6	-	CASSQDPRGSGANVLTF	TGCGCCAGCAGCCAAGATCCACGGGGCTCTGGGGCCAACGTCCTGACTTTC
TRBV6-4	-	TRBJ1-5	-	CASSEGPGDSNQPQHF	TGTGCCAGCAGTGAAGGGCCAGGGGATAGCAATCAGCCCCAGCATTTT
TRBV27	-	TRBJ1-1	-	CASRGRALAFF	TGTGCCAGCAGGGGGAGGGCTCTGGCTTTCTTT
TRBV28	TRBD2	TRBJ2-7	-	CASSFGLAGVSYEQYF	TGTGCCAGCAGTTTTGGGCTAGCGGGAGTCTCCTACGAGCAGTACTTC
TRBV18	-	TRBJ2-1	-	CASSPRDTMGNEQFF	TGTGCCAGCTCACCTCGGGACACCATGGGAAATGAGCAGTTCTTC
TRBV9	-	TRBJ2-2	-	CASSVSGRMAGELFF	TGTGCCAGCAGCGTATCGGGGAGAATGGCCGGGGAGCTGTTTTTT
TRBV28	-	TRBJ1-2	-	CASSFPLQAGIYGYTF	TGTGCCAGCAGTTTCCCCCTCCAGGCAGGGATCTATGGCTACACCTTC